These 25 T cell receptor beta chains were sequenced from one sample in a study of Graves' ophthalmopathy and Graves' hyperthyroidism. Amplification targeted the TCR beta CDR3 regions, with RNA transcripts as the source material. HTBI primers were employed in first-round RT-PCR, then a second-round multiplex PCR followed. TCRdb re-called the multiplex PCR reads through MiXCR, storing one row per CDR3 protein. In the table there are over 150,000 distinct CDR3 sequences, 30% to 45% of which are singletons. Input material: peripheral blood. The receptor set was obtained from a woman aged 35 to 49 with Graves' ophthalmopathy.

V gene TRBV6-2 or TRBV6-3 combines with J gene TRBJ2-2; D may be TRBD1 or TRBD2 (5 bases each). Germline V gene sequence: CDR1 MNHEY, CDR2 SVGEGT. The V end was cut by 5 bases, the J end by 5 bases, with 15 bases between. The CDR3 loop spans 15 amino acids. CDR3 sequence reads: CASSLPGAKTGELFF. CDR3 in DNA: TGTGCCAGCAGTCTCCCCGGGGCCAAGACCGGGGAGCTGTTTTTT.

This clonotype was recorded at least ten times. V and J are TRBV7-8 and TRBJ1-5, with a tentative D call TRBD1 (5 bases). This CDR3 contains 17 residues. Germline CDR1 reads SGHVS; CDR2 reads FQNEAQ. V was clipped by 1 base and J by 6 bases, with 19 bases between them. The DNA for the CDR3 is TGTGCCAGCAGCTTAGTTAGGTCTGGGGGTCCAACTCAGCCCCAGCATTTT. It codes for CASSLVRSGGPTQPQHF.

The CDR3 sequence: CATSDSRLAEGGETQYF. The CDR3 DNA sequence: TGTGCCACCAGTGATTCGCGGCTAGCTGAAGGGGGTGAGACCCAGTACTTC. V gene TRBV24-1 combines with J gene TRBJ2-5; the D gene is possibly TRBD1 (6 bases). The V and J ends lost 2 bases and 5 bases respectively, with 20 bases between them. The CDR3 spans 17 residues. The V gene's germline CDR1 is KGHDR and CDR2 SFDVKD.

The rearrangement links TRBV11-2 to TRBJ2-5, with TRBD2 identical over 9 bases. Germline CDR1 reads SGHAT; CDR2 reads FQNNGV. Trimming took 2 bases from V and 4 from J; bases not matched to a gene: 2. The CDR3 covers 14 residues. CDR3 residues: CASSLLAGRETQYF. CDR3 sequence (DNA): TGTGCCAGCAGCTTACTAGCGGGGAGAGAGACCCAGTACTTC.

The sample holds many counts of this clonotype. The chain links TRBV5-1 to TRBJ2-5; D may correspond to TRBD1 or TRBD2 (5 bases each). With 0 bases removed from V and 4 bases from J, the gap between germline ends came to 19 bases. The CDR3 sequence is 17 residues long. Germline values: CDR1 SGHRS, CDR2 YFSETQ. In DNA form, the CDR3 reads TGCGCCAGCAGCTTGGTCCCGGGGCCCCCAACAGGAGAGACCCAGTACTTC. Residues: CASSLVPGPPTGETQYF.

There are many counts of this clonotype. The CDR3 DNA reads as TGTGCCAGCAGCTACTGGGGGGAGTCCTACGAGCAGTACTTC. Protein sequence: CASSYWGESYEQYF. The V gene is TRBV4-2, the J gene TRBJ2-7, with D tentatively TRBD2 (6 bases). CDR3 length: 14 residues. Trimming removed 5 bases from V and 1 base from J, with 12 bases in between. The germline CDR1 and CDR2 sequences are LGHNA and YNFKEQ.

V gene TRBV2 combines with J gene TRBJ1-1; D may be TRBD1 (5 bases). Germline CDR1 reads SNHLY; CDR2 reads FYNNEI. The CDR3 has 14 amino acids. Deletions cut 2 bases from V and 11 bases from J, with 18 bases between. The CDR3 protein is CASSEFRELIVAFF. The CDR3 nucleotides are TGTGCCAGCAGTGAATTCAGGGAGCTAATCGTGGCTTTCTTT.

This clonotype is deemed medium-sized (0.01 to 0.1%). This CDR3 reads CASSYAQVGNSPLHF. The CDR3 region has the DNA TGTGCCAGCAGTTACGCGCAGGTTGGAAATTCACCCCTCCACTTT. The chain carries TRBV6-2 or TRBV6-3 and TRBJ1-6; no definite D call. The germline V and J ends were trimmed by 2 bases and 7 bases, with 12 bases remaining between them. Germline V gives CDR1 MNHEY, CDR2 SVGEGT. The CDR3 loop spans 15 amino acids.

This clonotype was observed at least ten times. The rearrangement joins TRBV28 to TRBJ1-1; D remains unclear. This CDR3 is built from 12 residues. CDR1 is MDHEN, CDR2 SYDVKM, per germline. Trimming pared 9 bases from V and 1 base from J, leaving 9 bases between. CDR3 nucleotides: TGTGCCAGTTGGGTGCCGAACACTGAAGCTTTCTTT. Its translation: CASWVPNTEAFF.

This clonotype has a count of ten or more. This CDR3 is CASSPQGAKNIQYF. The CDR3 region has the DNA TGTGCCAGCAGCCCGCAGGGGGCCAAAAACATTCAGTACTTC. V gene TRBV7-3 combines with J gene TRBJ2-4; a weak D match, TRBD1 (6 bases). Germline V gives CDR1 SGHTA, CDR2 FQGTGA. V was clipped by 5 bases and J by 1 base, with 9 bases between them. The CDR3 runs to 14 residues.

This CDR3 is CAWSVSSGLYEQYF. For the CDR3, the DNA is TGTGCCTGGAGTGTAAGCTCGGGTCTCTACGAGCAGTACTTC. The chain employs TRBV30 and TRBJ2-7; no clear D. The germline gives CDR1 GTSNPN, CDR2 SVGIG (reference sequence). V lost 0 bases to trimming and J lost 3 bases, with 12 bases between them. This CDR3 spans 14 amino acids. The complete variable domain, with remaining parts taken from reference TRBV30 and TRBJ2-7, reads SQTIHQWPATLVQPVGSPLSLECTVEGTSNPNLYWYRQAAGRGLQLLFYSVGIGQISSEVPQNLSASRPQDRQFILSSKKLLLSDSGFYLCAWSVSSGLYEQYFGPGTRLTVT.

This clonotype was seen at least ten times. V is TRBV27 and J is TRBJ1-2; no clear D gene. Germline V gene data show CDR1 as MNHEY and CDR2 as SMNVEV (reference sequence). The V and J ends lost 5 bases and 3 bases respectively, with 10 bases between them. There are 13 residues in the CDR3. CDR3 sequence (DNA): TGTGCCAGCAGTCCCGGTGGGGACTATGGCTACACCTTC. It specifies CASSPGGDYGYTF.

There are many counts of this clonotype. This may stem from a read error, because a much larger clone lies one nucleotide away. This chain links TRBV6-5 with TRBJ1-1; TRBD1 matches 8 bases. Germline V CDR1 and CDR2: MNHEY, SVGAGI. The CDR3 runs 14 residues. Trimming at V came to 2 bases and at J to 1 base, leaving 0 bases not matched to a gene. The CDR3 is CASSYGTGNTEAFF. CDR3 bases: TGTGCCAGCAGTTACGGGACAGGGAACACTGAAGCTTTCTTT.

This clonotype was detected only a few times. The chain carries TRBV12-3 or TRBV12-4 and TRBJ1-5; D possibly corresponds to TRBD1 (5 bases). This CDR3 is 13 amino acids long. The V gene lost 5 bases and the J gene lost 5 bases, with 10 bases spanning the gap. CDR3 sequence: CASSRTLDQPQHF. The CDR3 nucleotides read TGTGCCAGCAGTAGGACACTGGATCAGCCCCAGCATTTT.

This clonotype has at least ten counts. The chain carries TRBV9 and TRBJ2-7; 9 positions agree with TRBD2. The V segment lost 3 bases and the J segment 4 bases; nucleotides outside the gene matches: 2. The CDR3 is made up of 13 amino acids. Germline V gene sequence: CDR1 SGDLS, CDR2 YYNGEE. The CDR3 loop reads CASSGSGGYEQYF. CDR3 coding DNA: TGTGCCAGCAGCGGGAGCGGGGGGTACGAGCAGTACTTC. Complete variable domain (other parts from reference TRBV9 and TRBJ2-7): DSGVTQTPKHLITATGQRVTLRCSPRSGDLSVYWYQQSLDQGLQFLIQYYNGEERAKGNILERFSAQQFPDLHSELNLSSLELGDSALYFCASSGSGGYEQYFGPGTRLTVT.

V and J are TRBV28 and TRBJ1-1; D not resolved. Trimming left V 8 bases short and J 2 bases short, with 9 bases between. CDR1 and CDR2 from the germline V gene are MDHEN and SYDVKM. The CDR3 is 12 residues long. Here the CDR3 reads CASLVGNTEAFF. The CDR3 region has the DNA TGTGCCAGCTTAGTCGGAAACACTGAAGCTTTCTTT.

This clonotype showed up many times. V usage is TRBV28 and J usage is TRBJ1-5; D call uncertain. CDR3 length equals 14 residues. Trimming took off 6 bases at V and 4 bases at J, with 13 bases between the two ends. Germline V lookup: CDR1 MDHEN, CDR2 SYDVKM. As DNA, the CDR3 is TGTGCCAGCAGGAGTACAAAACTAAATCAGCCCCAGCATTTT. It specifies CASRSTKLNQPQHF.

This clonotype appeared many times. The J gene is TRBJ2-7, the V gene TRBV20-1; D possibly corresponds to TRBD2 (7 bases). The CDR3 sequence is 13 residues long. Trimming removed 5 bases from V and 5 bases from J, with 16 bases in between. Germline CDR1 reads DFQATT; CDR2 reads SNEGSKA (reference sequence). The CDR3 region is CSAGWGGLDEQYF. CDR3 nucleotides: TGCAGTGCTGGGTGGGGGGGCCTAGACGAGCAGTACTTC.

At least ten counts were recorded for this clonotype. The J gene is TRBJ2-5, the V gene TRBV30, with TRBD2 matching 8 bases. There are 15 residues in the CDR3. Germline loops: CDR1 GTSNPN, CDR2 SVGIG (reference sequence). The V gene end was trimmed by 0 bases and the J gene end by 5 bases; junction bases not matched to a gene: 8. DNA of the CDR3: TGTGCCTGGAGTGTACCCAGCGGGGGATTGGAGACCCAGTACTTC. It is translated as CAWSVPSGGLETQYF.

This clonotype was counted ten times or more. V usage is TRBV6-6 and J usage is TRBJ1-1, with a tentative D call TRBD1 (5 bases). V was trimmed by 4 bases and J by 4 bases, leaving 16 bases between them. Looked up from germline, CDR1 is MNHNY and CDR2 is SVGAGI (reference sequence). There are 15 residues in the CDR3. CDR3 nucleotides: TGTGCCAGCAGTTCATACAGGCCCCTGGGCACTGAAGCTTTCTTT. Its translation is CASSSYRPLGTEAFF.

This clonotype was seen ten or more times. The chain carries TRBV30 and TRBJ2-7; the match to TRBD2 covers 7 bases. CDR1 is GTSNPN, CDR2 SVGIG, per germline (reference sequence). This CDR3 comprises 13 residues. V lost 2 bases, J lost 6 bases, and 7 bases stayed unmatched. Here the CDR3 reads CAWSPQRDSEQYF. In DNA, the CDR3 is TGTGCCTGGAGTCCTCAGCGGGATTCCGAGCAGTACTTC.

Many counts were recorded for this clonotype. The chain uses TRBV28 and TRBJ2-7; a possible D gene is TRBD2 (5 bases). Looked up from germline, CDR1 is MDHEN and CDR2 is SYDVKM. This CDR3 contains 14 residues. The V end lost 3 bases, the J end lost 2 bases, and 11 bases lay between the germline ends. The CDR3 reads CASSFITRAYEQYF. CDR3 nucleotide sequence: TGTGCCAGCAGTTTTATAACTAGGGCCTACGAGCAGTACTTC.

This clonotype was seen many times. The chain couples TRBV30 to TRBJ1-1; D may be TRBD1 (6 bases). The CDR3 has 12 residues. Trimming shortened V by 1 base and J by 7 bases, and 10 bases separated the two germline ends. The germline V gene encodes CDR1 GTSNPN and CDR2 SVGIG (reference sequence). CDR3 DNA sequence: TGTGCCTGGAGTGACAGGGCCTATGAAGCTTTCTTT. Its protein is CAWSDRAYEAFF.

CDR3 region: CASSQGESRVYEQYF. CDR3 nucleotides: TGTGCCAGCAGCCAAGGGGAAAGTAGGGTCTACGAGCAGTACTTC. The chain is built from TRBV4-2 and TRBJ2-7; D remains ambiguous. Trimming removed 1 base from V and 3 bases from J, with 13 bases in between. CDR3 length equals 15 residues. Germline CDR1 is LGHNA and CDR2 is YNFKEQ.

This clonotype occurred many times. The chain recombines TRBV11-1 with TRBJ1-6, with D possibly TRBD1 on 5 matching bases. Germline-derived CDR1 and CDR2 are SGHAT and FQDESV (reference sequence). V was trimmed by 5 bases and J by 6 bases, leaving 14 bases between them. This CDR3 has 15 amino acids. The CDR3 protein is CASSKSGRVNSPLHF. The CDR3 nucleotides read TGTGCCAGCAGCAAGTCAGGGCGGGTTAATTCACCCCTCCACTTT.